This T cell receptor (beta chain) stems from a study of sequential checkpoint blockade in melanoma. TCRdb's table, derived via immunoSEQ multiplex PCR, lists solely in-frame clones and lacks some. The table lists tens of thousands of clones, approximately 91% of them singletons. V lost 6 bases and J lost 1; bases outside the gene matches: 10. The CDR3 runs to 17 residues. Germline V gene lookup returns CDR1 PRHDT and CDR2 FYEKMQ (reference sequence). Specified treatment: randomized to nivolumab then ipilimumab (arm A) or the reverse (arm B). Material: CD8+ T cells sorted from blood (inferred from file names), obtained from a patient given nivolumab and ipilimumab in sequence. This TCR derives from a human donor with melanoma. The J gene is TRBJ2-2, the V gene TRBV13, with 8 bases lining up with TRBD2. The CDR3 region has the DNA TGTGCCAGCAGAAAGCGGGGGCCCTTCATGAACACCGGGGAGCTGTTTTTT. Its translation is CASRKRGPFMNTGELFF.